The 13 T cell receptor beta chains below were found in one sample sequenced in a study of cytomegalovirus exposure and HLA in healthy donors. Vbeta (60) and Jbeta (13) primers were used in the PCR. Assay used: immunoSEQ multiplex PCR; TCRdb lists only in-frame clones, some missing. Among approximately 110,000 clones, over 60% were seen once, and the ten largest hold 2.2%. Sequencing was carried out using PBMCs. Receptor source: a woman aged 30 to 39 in good health and CMV-seronegative.

The chain links TRBV25-1 to TRBJ1-2, with 9 bases lining up with TRBD1. CDR1 MGHDK and CDR2 SYGVNS come from the germline V gene. V was clipped by 5 bases and J by 4 bases; unmatched bases: 5. The CDR3 length is 14 residues. CDR3 DNA: TGTGCCAGCAGTTTACGACAGGGGGGCTATGGCTACACCTTC. Amino acid sequence: CASSLRQGGYGYTF.

This clone was seen a few times. The V and J genes are TRBV2 and TRBJ1-1, with a weak D call TRBD1 (5 bases). CDR1 is SNHLY and CDR2 is FYNNEI in the germline V gene. CDR3 length: 13 residues. Trimming left V 7 bases short and J 3 bases short, with 12 bases between. The CDR3 region is CASNTKGYTEAFF. The CDR3 coding sequence is TGTGCCAGCAACACCAAGGGGTACACTGAAGCTTTCTTT.

The gene calls are TRBV7-6 and TRBJ2-5; 7 positions agree with TRBD1. Germline V gene data show CDR1 as SGHVS and CDR2 as FNYEAQ. Unmatched junction bases numbered 3, after V lost 1 base and J lost 1 base. CDR3 length: 15 amino acids. CDR3 nucleotide sequence: TGTGCCAGCAGCTTAGATAGGGGGCGCCAAGAGACCCAGTACTTC. Translated, it gives CASSLDRGRQETQYF.

The rearrangement links TRBV27 to TRBJ1-1; 7 positions match TRBD1. V gave up 1 base and J gave up 0 bases; unmatched junction bases: 8. CDR1 and CDR2 from the germline V gene are MNHEY and SMNVEV (reference sequence). This CDR3 is 17 amino acids long. As DNA, the CDR3 is TGTGCCAGCAGTTTATTAGGGGGCAAGGTAATGAACACTGAAGCTTTCTTT. This sequence encodes CASSLLGGKVMNTEAFF.

This chain links TRBV4-3 with TRBJ2-7; TRBD2 matches 7 bases. CDR3 length equals 16 residues. The V and J ends lost 2 bases and 2 bases, in that order; junction bases with no gene match: 9. Germline CDR1 reads LGHNA; CDR2 reads YSLEER. CDR3 sequence: CASSQIRSGLAYEQYF. CDR3 DNA sequence: TGCGCCAGCAGCCAAATCCGTAGCGGGCTGGCCTACGAGCAGTACTTC.

This clone was found a few times. CDR3 in amino acids: CASSPGVTNTGELFF. The CDR3 coding sequence is TGTGCCAGCAGCCCTGGAGTAACGAACACCGGGGAGCTGTTTTTT. The gene calls are TRBV27 and TRBJ2-2; the D is unclear. This CDR3 comprises 15 residues. V dropped 6 bases and J dropped 0 bases, with 11 bases sitting between them. Germline CDR1 MNHEY, CDR2 SMNVEV (reference sequence).

The rearrangement joins TRBV6-4 to TRBJ1-2; TRBD1 might be the D (6 bases). Germline lookup yields CDR1 MRHNA and CDR2 SNTAGT. Trimming pared 4 bases from V and 2 bases from J, leaving 8 bases between. This CDR3 is built from 13 residues. The CDR3 protein is CASSVGGNYGYTF. In nucleotides, the CDR3 is TGTGCCAGCAGTGTTGGGGGCAACTATGGCTACACCTTC.

The table lists this clone with a few counts. This chain joins TRBV27 and TRBJ1-1; the D is unclear. CDR1 MNHEY and CDR2 SMNVEV come from the germline V gene (reference sequence). Trimming shortened V by 1 base and J by 1 base, and 7 bases separated the two germline ends. This CDR3 region has 14 residues. DNA of the CDR3: TGTGCCAGCAGTTTATTGGAGCGGAACACTGAAGCTTTCTTT. Its protein is CASSLLERNTEAFF.

The rearrangement links TRBV28 to TRBJ2-3; D is perhaps TRBD1 (6 bases). Trimming took off 5 bases at V and 3 bases at J, with 12 bases between the two ends. Per germline, CDR1 MDHEN and CDR2 SYDVKM. This CDR3 region has 14 residues. The DNA of the CDR3 is TGTGCCAGCAGTCCCCGAGGGGGAACAGATACGCAGTATTTT. It translates to CASSPRGGTDTQYF.

The chain has TRBV7-8 and TRBJ1-5, with D hard to call. The CDR3 is made up of 14 amino acids. CDR1 is SGHVS, CDR2 FQNEAQ, per germline. Trimming removed 3 bases at V and 1 base at J, with 7 bases between. The CDR3 coding sequence is TGTGCCAGCAGCTTGGTTCGGAGCAATCAGCCCCAGCATTTT. Amino acids: CASSLVRSNQPQHF.

The chain has TRBV19 and TRBJ1-5, with D maybe TRBD1 (5 bases). Trimming pared 7 bases from V and 9 bases from J, leaving 13 bases between. CDR1 is LNHDA, CDR2 SQIVND, per germline (reference sequence). The CDR3 runs 12 residues. The CDR3: CASTPGGTPQHF. The CDR3 nucleotides are TGTGCCAGTACCCCGGGGGGGACGCCCCAGCATTTT.

The rearrangement links TRBV28 to TRBJ2-3; D perhaps matches TRBD2 (6 bases). Germline CDR1 MDHEN, CDR2 SYDVKM. Trimming left V 5 bases short and J 0 bases short, with 18 bases between. The CDR3 consists of 17 residues. CDR3 sequence (DNA): TGTGCCAGCAGTCCTACCTATAGCGGAACTAGCACAGATACGCAGTATTTT. Protein sequence: CASSPTYSGTSTDTQYF.

In regard to this clone: This sample includes further DNA sequences coding for the same CDR3. The V and J genes are TRBV28 and TRBJ2-7, with a possible D match to TRBD2 (6 bases). V gave up 6 bases and J gave up 4 bases, with 10 bases separating them. The CDR3 loop spans 12 amino acids. CDR1 is MDHEN and CDR2 is SYDVKM in the germline V gene. CDR3 sequence reads: CASSGSSYEQYF. The CDR3 DNA reads as TGTGCCAGCAGCGGGAGCTCGTACGAGCAGTACTTC.